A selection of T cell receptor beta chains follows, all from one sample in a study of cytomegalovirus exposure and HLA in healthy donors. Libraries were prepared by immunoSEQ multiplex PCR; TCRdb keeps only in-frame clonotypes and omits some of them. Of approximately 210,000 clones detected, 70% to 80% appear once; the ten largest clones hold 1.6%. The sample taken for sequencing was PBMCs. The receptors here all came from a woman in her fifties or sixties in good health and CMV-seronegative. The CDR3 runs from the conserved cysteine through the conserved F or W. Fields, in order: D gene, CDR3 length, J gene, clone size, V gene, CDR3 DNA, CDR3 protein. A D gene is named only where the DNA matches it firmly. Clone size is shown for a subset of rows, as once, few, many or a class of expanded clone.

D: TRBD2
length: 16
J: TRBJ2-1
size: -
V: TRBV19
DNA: TGTGCCAGTAGTATGTCTAGCGGGAGGTGGTACAATGAGCAGTTCTTC
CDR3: CASSMSSGRWYNEQFF

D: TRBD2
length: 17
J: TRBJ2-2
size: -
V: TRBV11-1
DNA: TGTGCCAGCAGCAGAGCGGGGAGCGGGATTAACACCGGGGAGCTGTTTTTT
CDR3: CASSRAGSGINTGELFF

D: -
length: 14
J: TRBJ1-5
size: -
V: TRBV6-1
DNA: TGTGCCAGCAGTGGACAGTATAGCAATCAGCCCCAGCATTTT
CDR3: CASSGQYSNQPQHF

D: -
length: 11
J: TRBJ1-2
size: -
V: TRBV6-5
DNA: TGTGCCAGCAGGACAGCATATGGCTACACCTTC
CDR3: CASRTAYGYTF

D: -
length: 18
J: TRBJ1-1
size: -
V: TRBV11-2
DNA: TGTGCCAGCAGCTTAGGTTTGTTCAGCAGGGGCCAGAACACTGAAGCTTTCTTT
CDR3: CASSLGLFSRGQNTEAFF

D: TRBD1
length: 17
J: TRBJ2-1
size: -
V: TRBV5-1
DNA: TGCGCCAGCTCCCCTTTGAACCGACAGGGCGGTTACAATGAGCAGTTCTTC
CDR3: CASSPLNRQGGYNEQFF

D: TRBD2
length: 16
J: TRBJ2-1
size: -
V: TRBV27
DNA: TGTGCCAGCAGCTCTTCGTTCGGGGGGGCTTTCAATGAGCAGTTCTTC
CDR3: CASSSSFGGAFNEQFF

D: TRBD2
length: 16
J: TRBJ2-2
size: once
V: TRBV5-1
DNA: TGCGCCAGCAGCTTCATTCCGGGGGGGGACACCGGGGAGCTGTTTTTT
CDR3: CASSFIPGGDTGELFF

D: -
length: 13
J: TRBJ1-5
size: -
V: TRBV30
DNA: TGTGCCTGGGCACAGGGTGATATTGAGCCCCAGCATTTT
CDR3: CAWAQGDIEPQHF

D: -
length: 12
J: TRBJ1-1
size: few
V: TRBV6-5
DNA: TGTGCCAGCAGACACAGGGTCACTGAAGCTTTCTTT
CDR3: CASRHRVTEAFF

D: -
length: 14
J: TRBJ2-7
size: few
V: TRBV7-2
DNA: TGTGCCAGCAGCCGATTAGGACAAAACTACGAGCAGTACTTC
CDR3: CASSRLGQNYEQYF

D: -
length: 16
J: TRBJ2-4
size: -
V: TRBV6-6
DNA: TGTGCCAGCAGCGGAGCTAGCAGCTTAGCCAAAAACATTCAGTACTTC
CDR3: CASSGASSLAKNIQYF

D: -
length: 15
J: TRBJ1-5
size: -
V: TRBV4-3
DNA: TGCGCCAGCGGCCAAGGGCTAGATAGCAATCAGCCCCAGCATTTT
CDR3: CASGQGLDSNQPQHF

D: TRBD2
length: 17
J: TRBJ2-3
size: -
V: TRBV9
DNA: TGTGCCAGCAGCCCGGGGAATCTAGCGGGGGGGACAGATACGCAGTATTTT
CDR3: CASSPGNLAGGTDTQYF

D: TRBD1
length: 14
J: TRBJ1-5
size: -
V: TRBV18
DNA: TGTGCCAGCTCGCCACAGGGGAGCAATCAGCCCCAGCATTTT
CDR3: CASSPQGSNQPQHF

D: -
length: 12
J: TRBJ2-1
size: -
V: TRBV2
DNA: TGTGCCAGCAGTGAAAGGCCTAGCGAAAGGATCTTC
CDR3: CASSERPSERIF

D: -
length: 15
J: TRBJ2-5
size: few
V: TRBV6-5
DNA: -
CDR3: CASSSSMTGSYEQYF

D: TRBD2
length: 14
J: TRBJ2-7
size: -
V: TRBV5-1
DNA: TGCGCCAGCAGCTTGGGACTAGCGGCTCACGAGCAGTACTTC
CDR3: CASSLGLAAHEQYF

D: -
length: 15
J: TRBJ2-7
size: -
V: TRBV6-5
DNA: TGTGCCAGCAGTTACTCGTACGAGATCTCCTACGAGCAGTACTTC
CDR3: CASSYSYEISYEQYF

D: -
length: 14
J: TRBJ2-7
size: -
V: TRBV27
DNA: TGTGCCAGCAGTTTTTCCGGGGAGGTCTACGAGCAGTACTTC
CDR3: CASSFSGEVYEQYF

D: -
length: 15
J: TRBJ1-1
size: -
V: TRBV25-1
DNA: TGTGCCAGCAGTGAAGGTCCGGGTCACCTCGGTGAAGCTTTCTTT
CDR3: CASSEGPGHLGEAFF

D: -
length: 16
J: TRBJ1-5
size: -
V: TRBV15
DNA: TGTGCCACCAGCAGGGGCAGTCTCTATAGCAATCAGCCCCAGCATTTT
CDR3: CATSRGSLYSNQPQHF

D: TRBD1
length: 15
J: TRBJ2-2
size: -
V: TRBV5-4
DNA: TGTGCCAGCAGCTTGAACAGGGGGCTCACCGGGGAGCTGTTTTTT
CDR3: CASSLNRGLTGELFF

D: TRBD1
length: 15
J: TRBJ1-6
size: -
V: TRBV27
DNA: TGTGCCAGCAGTTTAGCCGGGACAGATAATTCACCCCTCCACTTT
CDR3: CASSLAGTDNSPLHF

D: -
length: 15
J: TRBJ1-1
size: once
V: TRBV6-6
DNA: TGTGCCAGCACGTACCCGGGTGGGGAGGGCACTGAAGCTTTCTTT
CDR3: CASTYPGGEGTEAFF

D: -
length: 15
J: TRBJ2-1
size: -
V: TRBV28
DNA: TGTGCCAGCAGCCGACTCGCGGGATCTTACAATGAGCAGTTCTTC
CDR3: CASSRLAGSYNEQFF

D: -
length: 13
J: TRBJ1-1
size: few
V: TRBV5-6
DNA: TGTGCCAGCAGCTTGAACGAGTGGACTGAAGCTTTCTTT
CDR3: CASSLNEWTEAFF

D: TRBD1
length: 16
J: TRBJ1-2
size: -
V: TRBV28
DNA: TGTGCCACCTCTTCCTGGGGACAGGGGTCCGTGAGGGGCTACACCTTC
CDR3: CATSSWGQGSVRGYTF

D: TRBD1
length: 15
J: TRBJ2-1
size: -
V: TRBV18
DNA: TGTGCCAGCTCACCGGGACAGGGGGCACGTAATGAGCAGTTCTTC
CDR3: CASSPGQGARNEQFF

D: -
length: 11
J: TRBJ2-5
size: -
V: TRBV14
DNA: TGTGCCAGCAGTCTACAAGAGACCCAGTACTTC
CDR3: CASSLQETQYF

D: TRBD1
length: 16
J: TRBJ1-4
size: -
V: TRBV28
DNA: TGTGCCAGCAGTCTAGCTGGGACAGCAACTAATGAAAAACTGTTTTTT
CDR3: CASSLAGTATNEKLFF

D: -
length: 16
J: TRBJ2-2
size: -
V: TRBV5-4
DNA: TGTGCCAGCAGCTTGAAGGGGCCAAGAGCGTCCGGGGAGCTGTTTTTT
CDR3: CASSLKGPRASGELFF

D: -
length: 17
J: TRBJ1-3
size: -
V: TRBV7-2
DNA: TGTGCCAGCAGCTTAGCGGCGGCTTCTAAATCTGGAAACACCATATATTTT
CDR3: CASSLAAASKSGNTIYF

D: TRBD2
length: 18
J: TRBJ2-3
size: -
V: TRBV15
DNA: TGTGCCACCAGCAGAGACTTTAGCGGGGGGACTCTCACAGATACGCAGTATTTT
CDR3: CATSRDFSGGTLTDTQYF

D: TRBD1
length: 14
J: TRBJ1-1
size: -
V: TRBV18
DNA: TGTGCCAGCTCACGGGACAGAATGAACACTGAAGCTTTCTTT
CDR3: CASSRDRMNTEAFF

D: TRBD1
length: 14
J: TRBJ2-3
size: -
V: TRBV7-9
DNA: TGTGCCAGCAGCTCCTACAGGGGCGCAGATACGCAGTATTTT
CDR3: CASSSYRGADTQYF

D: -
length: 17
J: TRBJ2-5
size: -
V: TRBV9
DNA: TGTGCCAGCAGCACCAGTCAAGACAGCACATCCTCCAATACCCAGTACTTC
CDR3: CASSTSQDSTSSNTQYF

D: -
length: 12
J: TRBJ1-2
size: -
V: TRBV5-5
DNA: TGTGCCAGCAGCATACAGGGCGACGGCTACACCTTC
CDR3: CASSIQGDGYTF

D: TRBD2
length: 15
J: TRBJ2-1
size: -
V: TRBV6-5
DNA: TGTGCCAGCAGTTACTCGGAGACTAGCGTCTATGAGCAGTTCTTC
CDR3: CASSYSETSVYEQFF

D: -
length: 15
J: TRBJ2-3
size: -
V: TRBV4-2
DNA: TGTGCCAGCAGCTCGGACAGCGCTAGCACAGATACGCAGTATTTT
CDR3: CASSSDSASTDTQYF

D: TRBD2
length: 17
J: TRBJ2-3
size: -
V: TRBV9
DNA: TGTGCCAGCAGCGTAACCCCGGGGGGGGGCAGCACAGATACGCAGTATTTT
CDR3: CASSVTPGGGSTDTQYF

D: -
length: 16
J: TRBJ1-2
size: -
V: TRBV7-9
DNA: TGTGCCAGCAGCTTACTACACCCTCAGGGTGACTATGGCTACACCTTC
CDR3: CASSLLHPQGDYGYTF

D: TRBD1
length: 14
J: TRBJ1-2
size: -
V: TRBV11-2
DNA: TGTGCCAGCAGCTTCGGGACAGGGGGCCATGGCTACACCTTC
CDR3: CASSFGTGGHGYTF

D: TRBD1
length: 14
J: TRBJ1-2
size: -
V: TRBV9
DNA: TGTGCCAGCACCCGGGACAGGGTAAGCTATGGCTACACCTTC
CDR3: CASTRDRVSYGYTF

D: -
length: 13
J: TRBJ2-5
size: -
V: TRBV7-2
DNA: TGTGCCAGCAGCTTTCTGGCACAAGAGACCCAGTACTTC
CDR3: CASSFLAQETQYF

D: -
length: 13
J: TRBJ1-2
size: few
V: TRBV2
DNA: TGTGCCAGCAGTGATTTCAGGGCGGATGGCTACACCTTC
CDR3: CASSDFRADGYTF

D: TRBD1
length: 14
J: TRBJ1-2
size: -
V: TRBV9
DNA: TGTGCCAGCAGCGTGGGACAGTCTAACTATGGCTACACCTTC
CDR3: CASSVGQSNYGYTF

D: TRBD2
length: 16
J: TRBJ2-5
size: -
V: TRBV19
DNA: TGTGCCAGTAGTCCTCGCCTAGCGGGTCTACAAGAGACCCAGTACTTC
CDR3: CASSPRLAGLQETQYF

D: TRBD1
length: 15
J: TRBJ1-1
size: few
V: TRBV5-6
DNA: TGTGCCAGCGGAAACAGGGGGCTGGTGGTCACTGAAGCTTTCTTT
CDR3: CASGNRGLVVTEAFF

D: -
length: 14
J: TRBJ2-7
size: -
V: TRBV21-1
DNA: TGCAACCCCGGAGGACTAGCGGGAGGATACGAGCAGTACTTC
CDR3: CNPGGLAGGYEQYF

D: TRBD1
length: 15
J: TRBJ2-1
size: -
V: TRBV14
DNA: TGTGCCAGCAGCCCACAGGGGAGCTCCTACAATGAGCAGTTCTTC
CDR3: CASSPQGSSYNEQFF

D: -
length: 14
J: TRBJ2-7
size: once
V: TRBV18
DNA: TGTGCCAGCTCACCAAACCAGGGTGGCAACGAGCAGTACTTC
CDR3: CASSPNQGGNEQYF

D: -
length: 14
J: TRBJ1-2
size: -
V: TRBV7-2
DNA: TGTGCCAGCAGCTCGGAGAAGGCGTACTATGGCTACACCTTC
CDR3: CASSSEKAYYGYTF